One and the same sample provided the 26 T cell receptor beta chains below, sequenced in a study of shared clonotypes between healthy human individuals (dated by TCRdb to about 2020). CD8 naive samples consisted of CD45RO-negative cells that were positively selected for CCR7, yielding a CD45RA+CCR7+ population without TemRA cells. Library preparation was by the immunoSEQ multiplex PCR assay. As stored in TCRdb, this immuneACCESS dataset retains in-frame rearrangements with V and J assigned. A fraction of the clones does not appear; measured against another copy, unresolved V genes explain less than half of the discrepancy, and the remainder lacks a known reason. The sample has around 2,100,000 clones on record, approximately 94% of them singletons. Clones ranked in the top ten supply around 1% of the sample. Sequences were obtained from naive CD8+ T cells sorted from blood. The cell subset or site label, read with the paper, signifies: CD45RA+CCR7+. Receptors originate from a man aged 18 to 35 in good health.

This clone was seen a few times. This may arise from a read error, as a much more abundant clone is one base away. Other DNA sequences within the sample encode an identical CDR3. The CDR3 nucleotides read TGTGCCAGCAGTTTCCTCAACACCGGGGAGCTGTTTTTT. The encoded protein is CASSFLNTGELFF. The V call is TRBV27, the J call TRBJ2-2, with no clear D. The CDR3 loop spans 13 amino acids. Trimming pared 3 bases from V and 2 bases from J, leaving 4 bases between. The germline gives CDR1 MNHEY, CDR2 SMNVEV (reference sequence).

The V and J genes are TRBV10-3 and TRBJ2-1, with TRBD2 identical over 9 bases. The germline V gene encodes CDR1 ENHRY and CDR2 SYGVKD. This CDR3 contains 18 residues. Germline trimming cut 6 bases from V and 8 bases from J; bases unmatched to any gene: 20. The CDR3 coding sequence is TGTGCCATCAGGGGCTCTGTAAGGGGACTAGCTATTTCGGATGAGCAGTTCTTC. Protein: CAIRGSVRGLAISDEQFF.

J is TRBJ2-7 and V is TRBV4-3; possibly TRBD2 for D (5 bases). From germline, CDR1 is LGHNA and CDR2 YSLEER. V was shortened by 3 bases and J by 5 bases, with 11 bases between the two germline ends. The CDR3 spans 13 residues. The CDR3 DNA reads TGCGCCAGCAGCCAGGGCGAGGGCCACGAGCAGTACTTC. This codes for CASSQGEGHEQYF.

The CDR3 sequence is CASRTPGGETQYF. As DNA, the CDR3 is TGTGCCAGCAGGACCCCCGGGGGAGAGACCCAGTACTTC. The V call is TRBV2, the J call TRBJ2-5; D is perhaps TRBD2 (6 bases). Germline V gene lookup returns CDR1 SNHLY and CDR2 FYNNEI. There are 13 residues in the CDR3. Deletions cut 6 bases from V and 4 bases from J, with 12 bases between.

The chain links TRBV9 to TRBJ2-7; D is unresolved. Looked up from germline, CDR1 is SGDLS and CDR2 is YYNGEE. Trimming removed 0 bases at V and 7 bases at J, with 11 bases between. The CDR3 is 13 residues long. The CDR3 coding sequence is TGTGCCAGCAGCGTAGGGGGTTGGGGTGAGCAGTACTTC. It yields the protein CASSVGGWGEQYF.

The chain uses TRBV6-6 and TRBJ1-5, with D tentatively TRBD1 (5 bases). Deletions cut 2 bases from V and 2 bases from J, with 10 bases between. The CDR3 is 15 amino acids. Germline V CDR1 and CDR2: MNHNY, SVGAGI (reference sequence). The CDR3 loop is CASSYTGEGNQPQHF. CDR3 coding DNA: TGTGCCAGCAGTTACACGGGGGAAGGCAATCAGCCCCAGCATTTT.

V and J are TRBV27 and TRBJ2-1, with D possibly TRBD2 on 5 matching bases. V lost 6 bases to trimming and J lost 3 bases, with 12 bases between them. Germline lookup yields CDR1 MNHEY and CDR2 SMNVEV (reference sequence). This CDR3 contains 14 residues. CDR3 bases: TGTGCCAGCAGCCGCCGGGATTTCTACAATGAGCAGTTCTTC. This sequence encodes CASSRRDFYNEQFF.

This chain connects TRBV27 to TRBJ2-7; a possible D gene is TRBD2 (5 bases). The CDR3 has 15 amino acids. In germline, CDR1 is MNHEY, CDR2 SMNVEV (reference sequence). V lost 6 bases to trimming and J lost 1 base, with 16 bases between them. Here the CDR3 DNA reads TGTGCCAGCAGCCCATATGAGGGTGCTTCCTACGAGCAGTACTTC. Translation: CASSPYEGASYEQYF.

The V and J genes are TRBV13 and TRBJ2-7; 7 nucleotides line up with TRBD1. Germline V gene data show CDR1 as PRHDT and CDR2 as FYEKMQ (reference sequence). This CDR3 is 14 amino acids long. J gave up 4 bases and V 3 bases, and 6 bases lay outside the gene matches. The CDR3 DNA is TGTGCCAGCAGCTTGCAGGGGGTGAGGTACGAGCAGTACTTC. As protein: CASSLQGVRYEQYF.

J is TRBJ2-1 and V is TRBV9; the match to TRBD2 covers 9 bases. From germline, CDR1 is SGDLS and CDR2 YYNGEE. CDR3 length equals 17 residues. J lost 5 bases, V lost 3 bases, and 12 bases had no gene match. CDR3 sequence reads: CASSEPLASGAHNEQFF. CDR3 sequence (DNA): TGTGCCAGCAGCGAGCCCCTGGCTAGCGGGGCACACAATGAGCAGTTCTTC.

This rearrangement joins TRBV11-2 to TRBJ2-7; 9 bases map to TRBD2. There are 15 residues in the CDR3. The germline gives CDR1 SGHAT, CDR2 FQNNGV. V dropped 0 bases and J dropped 7; count of bases not matched to a gene: 7. CDR3 residues: CASSLEAGGYFEQYF. CDR3 nucleotides: TGTGCCAGCAGCTTAGAAGCGGGAGGTTATTTTGAGCAGTACTTC.

CDR3 coding DNA: TGTGCCAGCAGCTTGGGGGGACAGAGCCTTCCCTACGAGCAGTACTTC. As protein: CASSLGGQSLPYEQYF. V is TRBV5-6 and J is TRBJ2-7; 7 nucleotides agree with TRBD1. The length of the CDR3 is 16 residues. Per germline, CDR1 SGHDT and CDR2 YYEEEE. The ends lost 0 bases at V and 2 bases at J; junction bases unmatched: 8.

The J gene is TRBJ1-5, the V gene TRBV28; 8 positions match TRBD1. Trimming took 6 bases from V and 6 from J; bases not matched to a gene: 10. Germline assignment: CDR1 MDHEN and CDR2 SYDVKM. The CDR3 length is 15 residues. The CDR3 DNA is TGTGCCAGCAGCGGGATGGACAGGGTTGTTCAGCCCCAGCATTTT. Translating it yields CASSGMDRVVQPQHF.

This rearrangement joins TRBV19 to TRBJ2-7; the D gene is possibly TRBD1 (6 bases). Deletions cut 5 bases from V and 0 bases from J, with 11 bases between. The CDR3 sequence is 14 residues long. Germline-derived CDR1 and CDR2 are LNHDA and SQIVND (reference sequence). For the CDR3, the DNA is TGTGCCAGTAGTCCCCGGGACACCTCCTACGAGCAGTACTTC. Encoded protein: CASSPRDTSYEQYF.

A remark on this clone: The sample holds other DNA sequences that translate to the same CDR3. The chain combines TRBV15 with TRBJ2-7; D is undetermined. V was pared by 0 bases and J by 1 base, with 4 bases between. The CDR3 has 13 residues. Germline loops: CDR1 LNHNV, CDR2 YYDKDF (reference sequence). CDR3 residues: CATSRDRSYEQYF. CDR3 coding DNA: TGTGCCACCAGCAGAGACCGGTCCTACGAGCAGTACTTC.

The chain uses TRBV15 and TRBJ2-7; 9 nucleotides agree with TRBD1. Unmatched junction bases numbered 3, after V lost 9 bases and J lost 6 bases. The CDR3 is made up of 11 amino acids. Looked up from germline, CDR1 is LNHNV and CDR2 is YYDKDF (reference sequence). The DNA for the CDR3 is TGTGCCACAAGACAGGGGGGCGAGCAGTACTTC. Translating it yields CATRQGGEQYF. The full variable domain, completed using reference TRBV15 and TRBJ2-7, is DAMVIQNPRYQVTQFGKPVTLSCSQTLNHNVMYWYQQKSSQAPKLLFHYYDKDFNNEADTPDNFQSRRPNTSFCFLDIRSPGLGDTAMYLCATRQGGEQYFGPGTRLTVT.

V gene TRBV6-5 combines with J gene TRBJ2-7; no clear D. The CDR3 contains 15 residues. Germline CDR1 MNHEY, CDR2 SVGAGI. The V end lost 0 bases, the J end lost 3 bases, and 12 bases lay between the germline ends. The CDR3 region is CASSYSGPVGYEQYF. The CDR3, as DNA: TGTGCCAGCAGTTACTCGGGCCCGGTAGGCTACGAGCAGTACTTC.

The chain has TRBV9 and TRBJ2-7, with a possible D match to TRBD2 (6 bases). The CDR3 loop spans 16 amino acids. The V gene lost 2 bases and the J gene lost 5 bases, with 20 bases spanning the gap. The germline V gene encodes CDR1 SGDLS and CDR2 YYNGEE. The CDR3 region is CASSVDLASGYNEQYF. The CDR3 bases are TGTGCCAGCAGCGTGGACCTAGCGTCCGGGTATAACGAGCAGTACTTC. Supplemented by reference TRBV9 and TRBJ2-7, the full variable domain reads DSGVTQTPKHLITATGQRVTLRCSPRSGDLSVYWYQQSLDQGLQFLIQYYNGEERAKGNILERFSAQQFPDLHSELNLSSLELGDSALYFCASSVDLASGYNEQYFGPGTRLTVT.

This clone occurred once. The chain uses TRBV4-1 and TRBJ2-1; D is perhaps TRBD2 (6 bases). Trimming cost V 4 bases and J 5 bases, with 18 bases left between them. CDR1 is MGHRA, CDR2 YSYEKL, per germline. The CDR3 consists of 16 residues. CDR3: CASSPPMGGADNEQFF. In nucleotides, the CDR3 is TGCGCCAGCAGCCCCCCTATGGGGGGAGCCGACAATGAGCAGTTCTTC.

In nucleotides, the CDR3 is TGTGCCAGCAGTTTCGTCAGGGGGCCCCAAGATACGCAGTATTTT. This codes for CASSFVRGPQDTQYF. This chain joins TRBV27 and TRBJ2-3, with 8 bases matching TRBD1. After removal of 3 bases from V and 5 bases from J, the junction contained 7 bases not matched to a gene. This CDR3 has 15 amino acids. Germline loops: CDR1 MNHEY, CDR2 SMNVEV (reference sequence).

The chain carries TRBV9 and TRBJ2-6; the match to TRBD1 covers 9 bases. V lost 3 bases to trimming and J lost 0 bases; unmatched junction nucleotides: 10. CDR1 SGDLS and CDR2 YYNGEE come from the germline V gene. The CDR3 has 19 residues. The CDR3 loop reads CASSGDREWGSSGANVLTF. For the CDR3, the DNA is TGTGCCAGCAGCGGGGACAGGGAATGGGGATCCTCTGGGGCCAACGTCCTGACTTTC.

This clone was observed once. This CDR3 is also generated by other DNA sequences in the sample. The rearrangement joins TRBV4-1 to TRBJ2-1; 11 bases map to TRBD2. CDR1 MGHRA and CDR2 YSYEKL come from the germline V gene. There are 14 residues in the CDR3. Losses at the gene ends were 2 bases for V and 6 bases for J; bases not matched to a gene: 0. The CDR3 protein is CASSQLAGGNEQFF. The CDR3, as DNA: TGCGCCAGCAGCCAACTAGCGGGGGGCAATGAGCAGTTCTTC.

This chain links TRBV2 with TRBJ2-1; weak D call: TRBD2 (6 bases). Germline assignment: CDR1 SNHLY and CDR2 FYNNEI. CDR3 size: 15 residues. The ends were cut back, 11 bases at V and 4 bases at J, with 21 bases in the middle. This chain's CDR3 is CAGLSGTLAYNEQFF. CDR3 bases: TGTGCCGGCCTGTCCGGGACTTTAGCTTACAATGAGCAGTTCTTC.

Here the CDR3 reads CASSAGLAGGRADTQYF. DNA of the CDR3: TGTGCCAGCAGCGCCGGACTAGCGGGGGGACGGGCAGATACGCAGTATTTT. V usage is TRBV7-9 and J usage is TRBJ2-3; 14 nucleotides agree with TRBD2. J was trimmed by 4 bases and V by 5 bases; bases with no gene match: 8. CDR1 is SEHNR, CDR2 FQNEAQ, per germline (reference sequence). The CDR3 totals 17 residues.

The chain carries TRBV5-1 and TRBJ2-6; D may be TRBD1 or TRBD2 (7 bases each). In germline, CDR1 is SGHRS, CDR2 YFSETQ. Trimming left V 4 bases short and J 1 base short, with 21 bases between. The CDR3 is made up of 19 amino acids. This CDR3 reads CASSRDSSTGRSGANVLTF. The CDR3 region has the DNA TGCGCCAGCAGCCGGGACAGCTCAACCGGGAGGTCTGGGGCCAACGTCCTGACTTTC. The full variable domain, rest sourced from reference TRBV5-1 and TRBJ2-6, is KAGVTQTPRYLIKTRGQQVTLSCSPISGHRSVSWYQQTPGQGLQFLFEYFSETQRNKGNFPGRFSGRQFSNSRSEMNVSTLELGDSALYLCASSRDSSTGRSGANVLTFGAGSRLTVL.

The chain carries TRBV7-9 and TRBJ1-1, with D perhaps matching TRBD1 (5 bases). The CDR3 is 15 amino acids. V lost 5 bases and J lost 7, with 20 bases in between. Germline values: CDR1 SEHNR, CDR2 FQNEAQ (reference sequence). The CDR3 bases are TGTGCCAGCAGCCCACCCGAAATGGGGGTGTTTGAAGCTTTCTTT. This translates into CASSPPEMGVFEAFF. The whole variable domain, filled in from reference TRBV7-9 and TRBJ1-1, reads DTGVSQNPRHKITKRGQNVTFRCDPISEHNRLYWYRQTLGQGPEFLTYFQNEAQLEKSRLLSDRFSAERPKGSFSTLEIQRTEQGDSAMYLCASSPPEMGVFEAFFGQGTRLTVV.